The clone carrying this T cell receptor (beta chain) was seen only a few times. TCRdb reassembled clones from the PCR reads with MiXCR. The table lists around 19,000 clones, approximately 25% of them singletons. The data originate from a study of metastatic and nonmetastatic thyroid tumors. Thyroid surgery was performed in patients who had received no treatment beforehand. Per germline, CDR1 MNHNS and CDR2 SASEGT. The CDR3 runs 15 residues. Trimming removed 2 bases at V and 9 bases at J, with 14 bases between. The TCR sequence derives from a female donor with papillary thyroid cancer or a benign thyroid nodule (not recorded which). Some clones in this sample may be carry-over from other donors' samples. The sequencing input was tumor tissue. The chain employs TRBV6-1 and TRBJ1-6; a possible D gene is TRBD1 (5 bases). The CDR3 DNA reads as TGTGCCAGCAGTGAAAAATGGCAGGGCGGTTCACCCCTCCACTTT. This sequence encodes CASSEKWQGGSPLHF.